This T cell receptor beta chain originates from a study of T cells in localized non-small cell lung cancer. Study results and limitations: T cell clonality was highest in uninvolved adjacent lung, above tumor. There were a median roughly 54 of the top 100 tumor clones appearing in adjacent lung. Investigators sequenced only a single tumor region, leaving heterogeneity possible.

Trimming removed 2 bases at V and 0 bases at J, with 7 bases between. The CDR3 contains 14 residues. Germline-derived CDR1 and CDR2 are MNHNY and SVGAGI (reference sequence). Remarks on this clone: The antigen is undetermined.

The protocol was immunoSEQ multiplex PCR, while the TCRdb copy is restricted to in-frame clones and leaves out a portion. The table records around 31,000 clones, 80% to 90% of them present only once. Sequenced material: peripheral blood, taken before any cancer treatment. The V gene is TRBV6-6, the J gene TRBJ1-1; D call uncertain. The source is a woman between 40 and 69 years old with stage I lung adenocarcinoma. CDR3 residues: CASSYGSVNTEAFF. The CDR3 DNA reads TGTGCCAGCAGTTACGGATCAGTGAACACTGAAGCTTTCTTT.